This entry lists 31 T cell receptor beta chains sequenced from one sample in a study of CD4 T cells in relation to SARS-CoV-2 and coronaviruses. For these TCRs, the target antigens are not known. Libraries were prepared by immunoSEQ multiplex PCR; TCRdb keeps only in-frame clonotypes and omits some of them. The sample yields approximately 19,000 clones, roughly 76% seen once. Before the COVID-19 pandemic, during about 2011-2019, CD4+ T cells were taken from unexposed donors. After about ten days of culture, CD4+ T cells were isolated. Sequenced input: CD4+ T cells from PBMCs, cultured in vitro. The receptors shown here come from a human donor in good health.

This chain joins TRBV14 and TRBJ2-7; TRBD1 aligns across 8 bases. V lost 1 base to trimming and J lost 4 bases; unmatched junction nucleotides: 6. This CDR3 spans 15 amino acids. The germline V gene encodes CDR1 SGHDN and CDR2 FVKESK. The CDR3 region is CASSQVRTGKYEQYF. The DNA of the CDR3 is TGTGCCAGCAGCCAAGTTAGGACAGGGAAATACGAGCAGTACTTC.

The chain employs TRBV4-1 and TRBJ2-7; D gene uncertain. This CDR3 has 13 amino acids. Trimming pared 2 bases from V and 5 bases from J, leaving 10 bases between. Per germline, CDR1 MGHRA and CDR2 YSYEKL. CDR3 DNA sequence: TGCGCCAGCAGCCAATTCAGTCACGACGAGCAGTACTTC. Its protein product is CASSQFSHDEQYF.

This chain uses TRBV7-9 with TRBJ1-4, with D maybe TRBD1 (5 bases). CDR1 and CDR2 from the germline V gene are SEHNR and FQNEAQ (reference sequence). This CDR3 spans 13 amino acids. The germline V and J ends were trimmed by 1 base and 11 bases, with 11 bases remaining between them. The CDR3 region has the DNA TGTGCCAGCAGCTTAGGGGTAGGGGACAAACTGTTTTTT. This gives the protein CASSLGVGDKLFF. Filled out from reference TRBV7-9 and TRBJ1-4, the complete variable domain reads DTGVSQNPRHKITKRGQNVTFRCDPISEHNRLYWYRQTLGQGPEFLTYFQNEAQLEKSRLLSDRFSAERPKGSFSTLEIQRTEQGDSAMYLCASSLGVGDKLFFGSGTQLSVL.

This chain links TRBV30 with TRBJ2-1; D might be TRBD1 or TRBD2, each matching 5 bases. The germline CDR1 and CDR2 sequences are GTSNPN and SVGIG (reference sequence). The CDR3 is 16 amino acids. V dropped 2 bases and J dropped 6 bases, with 20 bases sitting between them. Written as DNA, the CDR3 is TGTGCCTGGAGTCGTGGGCCGGGACCCCAGGTCAATGAGCAGTTCTTC. Translated: CAWSRGPGPQVNEQFF.

The rearrangement links TRBV18 to TRBJ2-1; 14 bases are a match to TRBD2. Trimming took 1 base from V and 8 from J; bases not matched to a gene: 10. CDR1 KGHSH and CDR2 LQKENI come from the germline V gene. The CDR3 contains 18 residues. CDR3 coding DNA: TGTGCCAGCTCACCACGTGCAGGGACTAGCGGGAGTAGGGATGAGCAGTTCTTC. It yields the protein CASSPRAGTSGSRDEQFF.

The genes are TRBV3-1 (or the pseudogene TRBV3-2) and TRBJ2-7; D may be TRBD2 (6 bases). Between the trimmed V and J ends, which lost 1 base and 4 bases, there was a span of 11 bases. The CDR3 has 14 residues. From germline, CDR1 is LGHDT and CDR2 YNNKEL (reference sequence). CDR3 sequence: CASSQGVGGYEQYF. The CDR3 DNA reads TGTGCCAGCAGCCAAGGGGTCGGGGGATACGAGCAGTACTTC.

This chain connects TRBV27 to TRBJ2-7; 11 nucleotides line up with TRBD1. V lost 3 bases, J lost 4 bases, and 8 bases stayed unmatched. The CDR3 has 16 amino acids. CDR1 MNHEY and CDR2 SMNVEV come from the germline V gene (reference sequence). The CDR3 protein is CASSFAGTGGLYEQYF. In DNA, the CDR3 is TGTGCCAGCAGTTTTGCAGGGACAGGGGGTCTGTACGAGCAGTACTTC.

The V call is TRBV2, the J call TRBJ2-1; D possibly matches TRBD1 or TRBD2 (5 bases each). The V gene's germline CDR1 is SNHLY and CDR2 FYNNEI. The V end was cut by 8 bases, the J end by 8 bases, with 13 bases between. This CDR3 is 12 amino acids long. CDR3 protein: CASGRRDDEQFF. The CDR3 nucleotides are TGTGCCAGCGGACGCAGGGACGATGAGCAGTTCTTC.

With respect to this clone: Additional DNA sequences in this sample encode the identical CDR3. The chain uses TRBV20-1 and TRBJ1-1; D call uncertain. Germline values: CDR1 DFQATT, CDR2 SNEGSKA (reference sequence). Trimming took 3 bases from V and 4 from J, leaving 9 bases between them. The CDR3 contains 12 residues. In nucleotides, the CDR3 is TGCAGTGCTAGTGTTGGCAGCACTGAAGCTTTCTTT. Amino acids: CSASVGSTEAFF.

This rearrangement joins TRBV3-1 (or the pseudogene TRBV3-2) to TRBJ1-3, with 7 bases matching TRBD1. CDR1 is LGHDT, CDR2 YNNKEL, per germline (reference sequence). V lost 5 bases, J lost 2 bases, and 9 bases stayed unmatched. CDR3 length: 16 residues. In DNA, the CDR3 is TGTGCCAGCAGCTCGTACAGGGGACGGACTGGAAACACCATATATTTT. This sequence encodes CASSSYRGRTGNTIYF.

This clone was counted only a few times. This chain joins TRBV9 and TRBJ1-1; D is perhaps TRBD1 (5 bases). The CDR3 is made up of 14 amino acids. Trimming stripped 4 bases from V and 0 bases from J, with 10 bases between. Germline CDR1 SGDLS, CDR2 YYNGEE. DNA for the CDR3: TGTGCCAGCAGCAAGGGACGGATGAACACTGAAGCTTTCTTT. Amino acid sequence: CASSKGRMNTEAFF. Full variable domain (missing parts from reference TRBV9 and TRBJ1-1): DSGVTQTPKHLITATGQRVTLRCSPRSGDLSVYWYQQSLDQGLQFLIQYYNGEERAKGNILERFSAQQFPDLHSELNLSSLELGDSALYFCASSKGRMNTEAFFGQGTRLTVV.

The CDR3: CASSQTQETQYF. The CDR3 nucleotides read TGCGCCAGCAGCCAGACCCAAGAGACCCAGTACTTC. The rearrangement joins TRBV5-1 to TRBJ2-5; D remains ambiguous. In germline, CDR1 is SGHRS, CDR2 YFSETQ. V shed 4 bases and J shed 1 base, with 5 bases lying between them. The CDR3 spans 12 residues.

This chain joins TRBV6-6 and TRBJ2-1, with 13 bases aligning to TRBD2. CDR1 is MNHNY and CDR2 is SVGAGI in the germline V gene (reference sequence). This CDR3 is built from 16 residues. V lost 5 bases and J lost 3; bases outside the gene matches: 4. The DNA for the CDR3 is TGTGCCAGCAGTGGGACTAGCGGGACCCTCTACAATGAGCAGTTCTTC. Its protein product is CASSGTSGTLYNEQFF.

This sequence joins TRBV6-5 and TRBJ1-2; D call uncertain. This CDR3 is 14 amino acids long. Germline V gene lookup returns CDR1 MNHEY and CDR2 SVGAGI. With 2 bases removed from V and 2 bases from J, the gap between germline ends came to 9 bases. In nucleotides, the CDR3 is TGTGCCAGCAGTTACACGGCAGCCAACTATGGCTACACCTTC. Translating gives CASSYTAANYGYTF.

The chain has TRBV6-5 and TRBJ2-3; tentatively, D is TRBD1 (5 bases). CDR3 size: 14 residues. Between the trimmed V and J ends, which lost 6 bases and 2 bases, there was a span of 12 bases. Germline V CDR1 and CDR2: MNHEY, SVGAGI. In DNA form, the CDR3 reads TGTGCCAGCAGGTTAGACAGCTACACAGATACGCAGTATTTT. This sequence encodes CASRLDSYTDTQYF.

This clone was seen a few times. V is TRBV6-1 and J is TRBJ1-5; D not certain. Looked up from germline, CDR1 is MNHNS and CDR2 is SASEGT. This CDR3 is 14 amino acids long. V lost 1 base and J 7 bases, leaving 11 bases between the germline ends. The DNA for the CDR3 is TGTGCCAGCAGTGAAGATGGTAGTTGGCAGCCCCAGCATTTT. This encodes CASSEDGSWQPQHF.

This chain connects TRBV28 to TRBJ2-3; TRBD2 is a possible D gene (6 bases). Trimming stripped 2 bases from V and 0 bases from J, with 9 bases between. The CDR3 totals 15 residues. Germline CDR1 is MDHEN and CDR2 is SYDVKM. The CDR3 region has the DNA TGTGCCAGCAGTTTAGTAGCGGATAGCACAGATACGCAGTATTTT. It translates to CASSLVADSTDTQYF.

V and J are TRBV7-9 and TRBJ1-3, with 7 bases aligning to TRBD1. The CDR3 has 17 amino acids. Germline loops: CDR1 SEHNR, CDR2 FQNEAQ (reference sequence). J was trimmed by 1 base and V by 5 bases; bases with no gene match: 11. The chain's CDR3 is CASSPGTAVPSGNTIYF. DNA of the CDR3: TGTGCCAGCAGCCCGGGGACAGCGGTACCTTCTGGAAACACCATATATTTT.

This chain joins TRBV18 and TRBJ1-2; D not resolved. CDR3 length: 15 amino acids. V was cut by 0 bases and J by 5 bases, with 13 bases left in between. Germline CDR1 and CDR2: KGHSH and LQKENI. DNA for the CDR3: TGTGCCAGCTCACCACCAGACAAGGTGGGATATGGCTACACCTTC. This codes for CASSPPDKVGYGYTF.

The DNA of the CDR3 is TGTGCCTGGAGCGATAGACAGGGAGTAGGATTTACAGATACGCAGTATTTT. Translating it yields CAWSDRQGVGFTDTQYF. The rearrangement uses TRBV30 and TRBJ2-3, with TRBD1 matching 7 bases. J lost 3 bases, V lost 3 bases, and 15 bases had no gene match. CDR1 and CDR2 from the germline V gene are GTSNPN and SVGIG (reference sequence). CDR3 length: 17 amino acids.

V usage is TRBV5-1 and J usage is TRBJ1-4; 7 nucleotides line up with TRBD1. Germline CDR1 and CDR2: SGHRS and YFSETQ. The CDR3 is 17 amino acids. After removal of 2 bases from V and 7 bases from J, the junction contained 14 bases not matched to a gene. The CDR3 DNA reads as TGCGCCAGCAGCTTACGGACAGGCCTATGGGAACCTGAAAAACTGTTTTTT. Encoded protein: CASSLRTGLWEPEKLFF.

The rearrangement joins TRBV6-5 to TRBJ1-5; TRBD1 matches at 11 bases. CDR3 size: 15 residues. V trimming: 6 bases; J trimming: 6 bases; junction bases outside the gene matches: 7. CDR1 MNHEY and CDR2 SVGAGI come from the germline V gene. CDR3 DNA sequence: TGTGCCAGCAGGCCGGGACAGGGGGTTGGTCAGCCCCAGCATTTT. The encoded protein is CASRPGQGVGQPQHF.

The chain couples TRBV11-3 to TRBJ2-3; TRBD2 aligns across 10 bases. This CDR3 comprises 15 residues. CDR1 is SGHNT and CDR2 is YENEEA in the germline V gene. With V trimmed by 4 bases and J by 8 bases, 9 bases remained unmatched. The CDR3 protein is CASSSGLAAGGTQYF. CDR3 bases: TGTGCCAGCAGCTCCGGACTAGCGGCAGGTGGTACGCAGTATTTT.

This chain joins TRBV5-4 and TRBJ2-5; no clear D. The CDR3 length is 13 residues. CDR1 is SGHNT, CDR2 YYREEE, per germline (reference sequence). V gave up 3 bases and J gave up 7 bases, with 13 bases separating them. CDR3 coding DNA: TGTGCCAGCAGCTCGGGCCTGGCGAGGACCCAGTACTTC. It encodes CASSSGLARTQYF.

This clone was found a few times. V and J are TRBV30 and TRBJ2-5, with 10 positions matching TRBD2. After removal of 5 bases from V and 5 bases from J, the junction contained 11 bases not matched to a gene. CDR3 length: 15 residues. Germline lookup yields CDR1 GTSNPN and CDR2 SVGIG (reference sequence). CDR3 in amino acids: CAWDTGTSVRETQYF. The DNA of the CDR3 is TGTGCCTGGGATACCGGGACTAGCGTTCGGGAGACCCAGTACTTC.

The chain is built from TRBV29-1 and TRBJ2-7; 9 positions agree with TRBD2. CDR1 is SQVTM, CDR2 ANQGSEA, per germline. Losses at the gene ends were 3 bases for V and 5 bases for J; bases not matched to a gene: 11. The length of the CDR3 is 15 residues. This CDR3 is CSVELAAGGPDEQYF. CDR3 DNA sequence: TGCAGCGTTGAGTTAGCGGCGGGAGGGCCCGACGAGCAGTACTTC.

The chain employs TRBV6-1 and TRBJ2-7; no clear D gene. From germline, CDR1 is MNHNS and CDR2 SASEGT. V dropped 3 bases and J dropped 4 bases, with 4 bases sitting between them. The CDR3 consists of 11 residues. CDR3 loop: CASSERYEQYF. The CDR3 DNA reads as TGTGCCAGCAGTGAGAGGTACGAGCAGTACTTC.

This chain uses TRBV28 with TRBJ1-2; D is ambiguous. Germline CDR1 and CDR2: MDHEN and SYDVKM. With 6 bases removed from V and 2 bases from J, the gap between germline ends came to 10 bases. CDR3 length: 13 amino acids. CDR3: CASSPTRNYGYTF. In DNA, the CDR3 is TGTGCCAGCAGCCCCACAAGAAACTATGGCTACACCTTC.

The rearrangement joins TRBV3-1 (or the pseudogene TRBV3-2) to TRBJ2-3; D remains unclear. The CDR3 extends over 14 amino acids. The V end was cut by 3 bases, the J end by 6 bases, with 13 bases between. The germline V gene has CDR1 LGHDT and CDR2 YNNKEL (reference sequence). CDR3 nucleotides: TGTGCCAGCAGCCAGATCACTGGCGACGATACGCAGTATTTT. This translates into CASSQITGDDTQYF.

There are a few counts of this clone. V is TRBV5-1 and J is TRBJ2-3; D might be TRBD2 (6 bases). The CDR3 totals 15 residues. The ends were cut back, 4 bases at V and 0 bases at J, with 12 bases in the middle. The germline CDR1 and CDR2 sequences are SGHRS and YFSETQ. CDR3 loop: CASSLTSTSTDTQYF. The CDR3 DNA follows: TGCGCCAGCAGCCTAACTAGCACAAGCACAGATACGCAGTATTTT.

This clone was recorded once. V and J are TRBV5-6 and TRBJ2-1; 9 positions agree with TRBD2. The CDR3 spans 15 residues. Germline CDR1 and CDR2: SGHDT and YYEEEE. V lost 4 bases, J lost 0 bases, and 2 bases stayed unmatched. This CDR3 is CASSQTSGSYNEQFF. Written as DNA, the CDR3 is TGTGCCAGCAGCCAGACTAGCGGCTCCTACAATGAGCAGTTCTTC.